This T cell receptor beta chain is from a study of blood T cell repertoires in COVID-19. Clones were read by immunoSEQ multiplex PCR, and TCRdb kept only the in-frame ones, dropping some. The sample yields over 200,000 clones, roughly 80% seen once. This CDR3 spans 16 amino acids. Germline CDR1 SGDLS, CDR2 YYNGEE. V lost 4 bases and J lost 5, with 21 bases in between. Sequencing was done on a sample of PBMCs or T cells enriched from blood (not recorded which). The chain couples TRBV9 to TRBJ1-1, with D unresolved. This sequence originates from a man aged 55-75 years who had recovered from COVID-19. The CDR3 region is CASSPQIGKPGTEAFF. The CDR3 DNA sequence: TGTGCCAGCAGCCCTCAGATTGGGAAACCGGGGACTGAAGCTTTCTTT.